Presented here are 25 T cell receptor beta chains from one specimen sequenced in a study of T cell responses to AZD1222 COVID-19 vaccine listed by TCRdb under 2021. This sample's time point label indicates: about 28 days (+/-7) after the second vaccine dose. The library was prepared using the immunoSEQ multiplex PCR assay. TCRdb's version of the immuneACCESS table is confined to in-frame rearrangements and falls short of the full clone set. An unresolved V gene accounts for under half of the shortfall where checked; the remainder is of unknown origin. The sample has about 120,000 clones on record, about 88% of them singletons. About 3% of the sample is held by the ten biggest clonotypes. Sequences were derived from peripheral blood, sampled 28 days after the second AZD1222 dose. The receptors stem from an adult who received the AZD1222 COVID-19 vaccine.

The CDR3 loop is CASSSPPGGQIKETQYF. CDR3 coding DNA: TGTGCCAGCAGCTCCCCCCCCGGCGGGCAGATAAAAGAGACCCAGTACTTC. The rearrangement links TRBV7-2 to TRBJ2-5, with D possibly being TRBD2 (5 bases). This CDR3 spans 17 amino acids. Germline CDR1 reads SGHTA; CDR2 reads FQGNSA. Deletions cut 4 bases from V and 3 bases from J, with 21 bases between.

V and J are TRBV5-4 and TRBJ1-2; D gene ambiguous. CDR1 is SGHNT and CDR2 is YYREEE in the germline V gene (reference sequence). The CDR3 has 14 residues. Trimming left V 1 base short and J 2 bases short, with 9 bases between. Written as DNA, the CDR3 is TGTGCCAGCAGCTTGATGGGGATCAACTATGGCTACACCTTC. Translation gives CASSLMGINYGYTF.

DNA of the CDR3: TGTGCCAGCAGTGAAAATGCCTTCGCAGATACGCAGTATTTT. Protein: CASSENAFADTQYF. V and J are TRBV2 and TRBJ2-3, with D unclear. V was cut by 2 bases and J by 4 bases, with 10 bases left in between. The CDR3 totals 14 residues. Germline CDR1 is SNHLY and CDR2 is FYNNEI.

There are a few counts of this clone. The chain combines TRBV7-8 with TRBJ2-7; D is ambiguous. Per the germline V gene, CDR1 is SGHVS and CDR2 is FQNEAQ. The V gene lost 1 base and the J gene lost 2 bases, with 12 bases spanning the gap. The length of the CDR3 is 15 residues. Here the CDR3 DNA reads TGTGCCAGCAGCTTAGTGCGCGGCCCAGCCTACGAGCAGTACTTC. It codes for CASSLVRGPAYEQYF.

In its sample, this clone was seen once. This chain joins TRBV15 and TRBJ2-1; D might be TRBD1 (5 bases). In germline, CDR1 is LNHNV, CDR2 YYDKDF (reference sequence). V lost 6 bases, J lost 0 bases, and 12 bases lay in between. This CDR3 spans 15 amino acids. CDR3 loop: CATRDQGGSYNEQFF. The CDR3 nucleotides are TGTGCCACCAGAGACCAGGGTGGCTCCTACAATGAGCAGTTCTTC.

V usage is TRBV28 and J usage is TRBJ1-5; no reliable D call. Germline V lookup: CDR1 MDHEN, CDR2 SYDVKM. The CDR3 extends over 12 amino acids. V dropped 2 bases and J dropped 7 bases, with 6 bases sitting between them. The CDR3 region has the DNA TGTGCCAGCAGTTTACGGATGCAGCCCCAGCATTTT. It is translated as CASSLRMQPQHF.

This sequence joins TRBV9 and TRBJ1-6; possible D gene TRBD1, 5 bases. Trimming left V 0 bases short and J 3 bases short, with 7 bases between. The CDR3 length is 15 residues. Germline V gene lookup returns CDR1 SGDLS and CDR2 YYNGEE. In DNA, the CDR3 is TGTGCCAGCAGCGTAGATGGGGGCTATAATTCACCCCTCCACTTT. Translation: CASSVDGGYNSPLHF.

This sequence joins TRBV27 and TRBJ1-4; D unclear. Germline V gene data show CDR1 as MNHEY and CDR2 as SMNVEV (reference sequence). Trimming removed 5 bases at V and 2 bases at J, with 9 bases between. CDR3 length equals 14 residues. The CDR3 coding sequence is TGTGCCAGCAGTCCCAGCCTCACTAATGAAAAACTGTTTTTT. Amino acids: CASSPSLTNEKLFF.

This clone was counted a few times. This rearrangement joins TRBV4-3 to TRBJ2-5, with a tentative D call TRBD1 (7 bases). The CDR3 runs 15 residues. The germline V gene encodes CDR1 LGHNA and CDR2 YSLEER. With 0 bases removed from V and 5 bases from J, the gap between germline ends came to 13 bases. In DNA form, the CDR3 reads TGCGCCAGCAGCCAAGATAGGACAGGAGGGGAGACCCAGTACTTC. Protein sequence: CASSQDRTGGETQYF.

This clone was seen once. V gene TRBV28 combines with J gene TRBJ1-5; TRBD1 matches 8 bases. Looked up from germline, CDR1 is MDHEN and CDR2 is SYDVKM. There are 14 residues in the CDR3. V trimming: 5 bases; J trimming: 6 bases; junction bases outside the gene matches: 6. CDR3 DNA sequence: TGTGCCAGCAGTCTAACAGGGGGGCTTCAGCCCCAGCATTTT. Translated, it gives CASSLTGGLQPQHF. The full variable domain, completed using reference TRBV28 and TRBJ1-5, is DVKVTQSSRYLVKRTGEKVFLECVQDMDHENMFWYRQDPGLGLRLIYFSYDVKMKEKGDIPEGYSVSREKKERFSLILESASTNQTSMYLCASSLTGGLQPQHFGDGTRLSIL.

The rearrangement joins TRBV5-1 to TRBJ1-1, with D unclear. V was shortened by 1 base and J by 5 bases, with 12 bases between the two germline ends. There are 14 residues in the CDR3. Germline V CDR1 and CDR2: SGHRS, YFSETQ. CDR3 protein: CASSLSGIGTEAFF. DNA of the CDR3: TGCGCCAGCAGCTTGTCGGGGATCGGGACTGAAGCTTTCTTT.

With respect to this clone: Additional DNA sequences in this sample encode the identical CDR3. The chain uses TRBV5-1 and TRBJ2-5; D call uncertain. Germline-derived CDR1 and CDR2 are SGHRS and YFSETQ. Trimming took off 4 bases at V and 1 base at J, with 2 bases between the two ends. The CDR3 runs 11 residues. CDR3 coding DNA: TGCGCCAGCAGCAGCCAAGAGACCCAGTACTTC. It translates to CASSSQETQYF.

V and J are TRBV5-6 and TRBJ1-2; D possibly corresponds to TRBD1 (5 bases). The V gene's germline CDR1 is SGHDT and CDR2 YYEEEE. The CDR3 has 14 residues. V lost 1 base to trimming and J lost 2 bases, with 9 bases between them. The CDR3 sequence is CASSLNRGNYGYTF. The CDR3, as DNA: TGTGCCAGCAGCTTGAATCGGGGGAACTATGGCTACACCTTC. Full variable domain (outside the CDR3, taken from reference TRBV5-6 and TRBJ1-2): DAGVTQSPTHLIKTRGQQVTLRCSPKSGHDTVSWYQQALGQGPQFIFQYYEEEERQRGNFPDRFSGHQFPNYSSELNVNALLLGDSALYLCASSLNRGNYGYTFGSGTRLTVV.

The chain uses TRBV19 and TRBJ1-6, with 7 bases matching TRBD1. CDR1 and CDR2 (germline): LNHDA, SQIVND (reference sequence). The V segment lost 5 bases and the J segment 8 bases; nucleotides outside the gene matches: 6. The CDR3 is made up of 14 amino acids. CDR3 DNA sequence: TGTGCCAGTAGTCGAGGGGACAGAGATTCACCCCTCCACTTT. Protein product: CASSRGDRDSPLHF.

The rearrangement uses TRBV11-2 and TRBJ1-2; tentatively, D is TRBD1 (5 bases). The CDR3 extends over 12 amino acids. Trimming shortened V by 5 bases and J by 9 bases, and 13 bases separated the two germline ends. Looked up from germline, CDR1 is SGHAT and CDR2 is FQNNGV. In nucleotides, the CDR3 is TGTGCCAGCAGCCCAGGGAGGCAGAGCTACACCTTC. Translation: CASSPGRQSYTF.

The rearrangement joins TRBV6-5 to TRBJ2-3; the match to TRBD2 covers 11 bases. The germline gives CDR1 MNHEY, CDR2 SVGAGI. The CDR3 totals 15 residues. V dropped 6 bases and J dropped 7; count of bases not matched to a gene: 9. The CDR3: CASSASSGGRNTQYF. Written as DNA, the CDR3 is TGTGCCAGCAGCGCCTCTAGCGGGGGGCGAAATACGCAGTATTTT.

The V gene is TRBV7-2, the J gene TRBJ2-6, with 13 nucleotides matching TRBD2. There are 19 residues in the CDR3. Germline V lookup: CDR1 SGHTA, CDR2 FQGNSA. With 5 bases clipped from V and 2 bases from J, the junction kept 9 bases outside the gene matches. CDR3: CASSEMTGLAGTGANVLTF. DNA for the CDR3: TGTGCCAGCAGCGAAATGACGGGACTAGCGGGGACTGGGGCCAACGTCCTGACTTTC. Supplemented by reference TRBV7-2 and TRBJ2-6, the full variable domain reads GAGVSQSPSNKVTEKGKDVELRCDPISGHTALYWYRQSLGQGLEFLIYFQGNSAPDKSGLPSDRFSAERTGGSVSTLTIQRTQQEDSAVYLCASSEMTGLAGTGANVLTFGAGSRLTVL.

The chain employs TRBV12-3 or TRBV12-4 and TRBJ1-2; no reliable D call. The CDR3 is 12 amino acids. V was shortened by 2 bases and J by 2 bases, with 3 bases between the two germline ends. This chain's CDR3 is CASSLLNYGYTF. CDR3 bases: TGTGCCAGCAGTTTATTGAACTATGGCTACACCTTC.

DNA of the CDR3: TGTGCCAGCAGCAAACACGGGGCTAGCGGAACCTACGAGCAGTACTTC. Amino acid sequence: CASSKHGASGTYEQYF. The rearrangement links TRBV7-8 to TRBJ2-7; 7 bases are a match to TRBD2. Trimming took 5 bases from V and 2 from J; bases not matched to a gene: 12. Germline V gene data show CDR1 as SGHVS and CDR2 as FQNEAQ. CDR3 length: 16 residues.

The rearrangement joins TRBV6-5 to TRBJ1-6; TRBD1 might be the D (5 bases). CDR3 length: 15 residues. V lost 6 bases to trimming and J lost 10 bases, with 19 bases between them. The germline gives CDR1 MNHEY, CDR2 SVGAGI. The chain's CDR3 is CASSSGAFNPSPLHF. The CDR3 DNA reads as TGTGCCAGCAGCTCCGGGGCCTTTAACCCGTCACCCCTCCACTTT.

This chain joins TRBV5-7 and TRBJ1-3; D might be TRBD1 (6 bases). TRBV5-7 is treated as an ORF (open reading frame) with a function not yet certain. Deletions cut 4 bases from V and 0 bases from J, with 11 bases between. The CDR3 loop spans 15 amino acids. The chain's CDR3 is CASSGGLASGNTIYF. The CDR3 DNA is TGTGCCAGCAGCGGGGGCCTAGCCTCTGGAAACACCATATATTTT.

The J gene is TRBJ2-7, the V gene TRBV29-1; D is undetermined. The V gene's germline CDR1 is SQVTM and CDR2 ANQGSEA. The CDR3 contains 12 residues. V dropped 3 bases and J dropped 0 bases, with 6 bases sitting between them. The CDR3 loop is CSVEESSYEQYF. In DNA form, the CDR3 reads TGCAGCGTTGAGGAGAGCTCCTACGAGCAGTACTTC.

V is TRBV30 and J is TRBJ1-2, with a possible D match to TRBD1 (5 bases). From germline, CDR1 is GTSNPN and CDR2 SVGIG (reference sequence). The CDR3 spans 12 residues. Trimming removed 0 bases at V and 5 bases at J, with 7 bases between. The CDR3 region has the DNA TGTGCCTGGAGTGTAGGGACTTATGGCTACACCTTC. Translating it yields CAWSVGTYGYTF.

This clone was counted a single time. J is TRBJ2-5 and V is TRBV2; D may be TRBD2 (6 bases). This CDR3 has 16 amino acids. Trimming pared 4 bases from V and 4 bases from J, leaving 19 bases between. Germline values: CDR1 SNHLY, CDR2 FYNNEI. CDR3 coding DNA: TGTGCCAGCAGTGCCCCCGAGGGGCGGGGTCGAGAGACCCAGTACTTC. It is translated as CASSAPEGRGRETQYF.

The chain couples TRBV6-5 to TRBJ2-7; D not resolved. In germline, CDR1 is MNHEY, CDR2 SVGAGI. This CDR3 is built from 13 residues. Trimming removed 0 bases at V and 2 bases at J, with 5 bases between. DNA for the CDR3: TGTGCCAGCAGTTACTCCAAGGCCTACGAGCAGTACTTC. Translating gives CASSYSKAYEQYF.